Below, one TCR beta chain is given with its context. No antigen is known for it. No base-level quality is on record; no much larger clone is a single base apart. CD8 naive samples were obtained by positive selection for CCR7 among CD45RO-negative cells, yielding a CD45RA+CCR7+ population from which TemRA cells were excluded. Healthy HIV-negative adults with no recently reported acute infections or vaccinations were included as donors. Every donor was a Caucasian adult living in Nashville, Tennessee, USA. Blood was collected by leukapheresis, and PBMCs were isolated by Ficoll-Histopaque density gradient centrifugation and then cryopreserved in liquid nitrogen vapor phase. Analytical flow cytometry was used to check the purity and quantity of each magnetically sorted T cell population. From each sorted fraction, genomic DNA was isolated and quantified by UV absorbance on a Nanodrop 2000c. From the cysteine up to the phenylalanine, the CDR3 has a length of 14 residues. Only the CDR3 region is kept as DNA, spanning 42 bases read in frame from base 1. The germline V gene encodes CDR1 SQVTM and CDR2 ANQGSEA. The junction shows trimming of 4 bases on V and 9 bases on J, plus 18 bases between the germline ends.

The data belong to a study of shared clonotypes between healthy human individuals (dated by TCRdb to the early 2020s). Describing the broader study: The cohort comprised two women and a few men aged 18 to 49 years. Per donor, three plates each were used for CD4 naive and CD4 memory, two for CD8 naive, and one for CD8 memory. The study deeply sequenced blood TCR repertoires of about 5 healthy adults to estimate repertoire size and the extent of clonotype sharing between individuals. Different laboratories and diverse techniques were used to prepare libraries and sequence TCR repertoires, to increase sequencing depth and limit assay-specific biases. Per donor, leukapheresis produced somewhere between about 0.9 and 9.5 billion PBMCs.

Broader findings and caveats from the paper: Because the study included a small number of donors, the genetic and exposure-history diversity represented was limited. Naive subsets generally had larger estimated clonotype richness than memory subsets. Compared with non-shared clonotypes, clonotypes shared by all four sorted-subset donors had higher generation probabilities. Sampling was restricted to blood, and TCR repertoires in tissue are likely to differ from TCR repertoires in blood. Even with the large sequencing depth, rarefaction of the sorted-subset datasets indicated that sequencing was incomplete. Sharing across several donors was observed for about 5% of naive CD4, about 3.2% of naive CD8, 2% to 2.5% of memory CD4, and about 0.4% of memory CD8 clonotypes. Pairwise subsampling led to the expectation that sequencing depth would affect the degree of clonotype sharing among donors.

TCR CDR3 regions were amplified from genomic DNA by multiplex PCR using the deep immunoSEQ assay. Extracted genomic DNA from each cell subset was spread evenly across all wells of several immunoSEQ 96-well plates, with each plate serving as a replicate. Each replicate PCR for sorted subsets received about 200 ng genomic DNA, equal to about 30,000 T cell genomes. Purified libraries were measured with a Qubit 3.0 fluorometer, size-checked on a Bioanalyzer 2100, and measured again with the KAPA Library Quantification kit. Each immunoSEQ 96-well plate was sequenced on its own single-read 150-cycle Illumina NextSeq 550 flow cell. The original pipeline was this. The immunoSEQ output contained only junctional sequences without quality scores, so filtering could not match that applied to full-length reads. Sequences were annotated with PyIR, a Python wrapper for IgBLAST v1.9, and V/J genes and CDR3 were assigned using IMGT germline references. Reads were removed for weak V/J assignments (E-value above 1e-6), missing CDR3, stop codons, out-of-frame junctions, or ambiguous translated residues. V3J clonotypes were defined as sequences sharing an identical inferred V gene, J gene, and CDR3 amino acid sequence. Percentage overlap between repertoires was calculated by dividing the number of shared unique clonotypes by the size of the smaller repertoire. Repertoire richness was assessed with RTK rarefaction, the Chao1 estimator, and Recon v2.1 estimates of unobserved clonotypes. For all TCRbeta clonotypes obtained by the gDNA method from a few donors, generation probabilities were computed with OLGA. Here the immuneACCESS table is served through TCRdb, limited to in-frame sequences with V and J called. Missing clones are a known gap in these copies; in checked studies unresolved V genes cover under half, and the rest lacks a known reason. V, J and clone size are those of that table, while D and trimming were read from the DNA. Across this sample there are fewer than 1 million clones, with 96% seen only once. The biggest ten clones account for about 0.25% of the sample.

This receptor chain uses TRBV29-1 and TRBJ2-2; the D gene is perhaps TRBD1 or TRBD2, as each covers 7 bases. The TCR comes from a man aged 30 to 39 in good health. The sequencing sample was made of naive CD8+ T cells sorted from blood. This specimen's cell subset or site label, per the study, means: CD45RA+CCR7+. The DNA is as follows: TGCAGCGTTGTCAGGGGGAGGGGGTACTGGGAGCTGTTTTTT. Translated, it reads CSVVRGRGYWELFF.